This TCR beta chain was recorded in a study of human T cells and chemical hapten exposure. Individual cDNA molecules each carried unique molecular identifiers attached by the library. Authors' processing steps: Counts of TCRs in each sample centred on a median of around 100,000 and extended from around 25,000 to 690,000. A single record per CDR3 protein comes from TCRdb applying MiXCR to the RACE reads. For this entry, the V and J calls and clone size follow TCRdb and not the study's own pipeline. Here the sample spans over 80,000 distinct CDR3 sequences, 11% being singletons. V dropped 4 bases and J dropped 1; count of bases not matched to a gene: 4. Germline loops: CDR1 SGHKS, CDR2 YYEKEE (reference sequence). The CDR3 loop spans 14 amino acids. Time point of the sample: patch test 3, about 24 weeks after DPC sensitization. The sample's treatment: therapeutic diphenylcyclopropenone sensitization with weekly scalp DPC. The study extracted total RNA from unfractionated whole blood.

This clonotype was observed at least ten times. The sequence came from a young woman with alopecia areata. Some clones in this sample may be carry-over from other donors' samples. Sequencing used whole blood, obtained in connection with sensitization to the hapten diphenylcyclopropenone (DPC). This chain links TRBV5-5 with TRBJ1-1, with 7 bases fitting TRBD1. The CDR3 DNA reads TGTGCCAGCAGCCGGACAGGCCGGAACACTGAAGCTTTCTTT. Protein: CASSRTGRNTEAFF. Together with reference TRBV5-5 and TRBJ1-1, the CDR3 gives the full variable domain: DAGVTQSPTHLIKTRGQQVTLRCSPISGHKSVSWYQQVLGQGPQFIFQYYEKEERGRGNFPDRFSARQFPNYSSELNVNALLLGDSALYLCASSRTGRNTEAFFGQGTRLTVV.